This T cell receptor (beta chain) was captured by sequencing in a study of T cells of healthy individuals. The CDR3 contains 16 residues. Germline CDR1 reads SGHTA; CDR2 reads FQGNSA. J lost 8 bases, V lost 3 bases, and 5 bases had no gene match. A single record per CDR3 protein comes from TCRdb applying MiXCR to the 5' RACE reads. The data show 55,000 to 65,000 distinct CDR3 sequences, about 16% seen once. The genes are TRBV7-2 and TRBJ2-2, with TRBD2 matching 14 bases. The sequence derives from a human donor in good health. This chain's CDR3 is CASSFRLAGGKGELFF. The CDR3 bases are TGTGCCAGCAGCTTCCGACTAGCGGGAGGGAAGGGGGAGCTGTTTTTT.